The present T cell receptor (beta chain) was sequenced within a study of T cell changes during pregnancy in multiple sclerosis. This CDR3 has 16 residues. Germline trimming cut 3 bases from V and 0 bases from J; bases unmatched to any gene: 7. Germline V gene sequence: CDR1 MNHNS, CDR2 SASEGT. Only in-frame clones appear in the TCRdb table, and some are missing; sequencing was by immunoSEQ multiplex PCR. This sample has around 100,000 clones, with about 90% found just once. The chain carries TRBV6-1 and TRBJ2-7; 8 nucleotides line up with TRBD1. The specimen was peripheral blood, collected after pregnancy. The clonotype comes from a female donor with multiple sclerosis, enrolled in a pregnancy study. CDR3 protein: CASSDPRTGSSYEQYF. In DNA, the CDR3 is TGTGCCAGCAGTGACCCTAGGACAGGGAGCTCCTACGAGCAGTACTTC.